This TCR beta chain came from a study of memory CD4+ T cells and cytomegalovirus serostatus. Study overall: Of the healthy Belgian adults, under 10 were CMV seropositive and 20 to 30 seronegative.

The sort gate was single viable CD3+CD4+CD8-CD45RO+ cells for memory CD4+ T cells. Germline CDR1 SQVTM, CDR2 ANQGSEA. The CDR3 has 13 amino acids. V was shortened by 6 bases and J by 8 bases, with 16 bases between the two germline ends. TCRdb's copy holds only in-frame clones and misses some; the assay was immunoSEQ multiplex PCR. The data hold 61,000 or so clones, with over 60% observed a single time. The rearrangement uses TRBV29-1 and TRBJ1-4, with D unclear. Source material: memory CD4+ T cells from blood. The origin of this receptor is an adult in good health and CMV-seronegative. Some clones in this sample may be carry-over from other donors' samples. CDR3 loop: CSVAPIPGEKLFF. The CDR3, as DNA: TGCAGCGTCGCCCCAATCCCGGGCGAAAAACTGTTTTTT.